This TCR beta chain was sequenced for a study of blood T cell repertoires in COVID-19. Here immunoSEQ multiplex PCR was the method, and the copy in TCRdb shows in-frame clones only, minus some. The top ten clones hold 4.5% to 5.5% of a sample with about 78,000 clones, about 89% of them seen once. This CDR3 contains 15 residues. The trim removed 5 bases at V and 4 bases at J, leaving 4 bases unmatched. Germline V gene sequence: CDR1 SGHAT, CDR2 FQNNGV. Sample: peripheral blood. The sequence was collected from a man aged 50-60 years with active or convalescent COVID-19. V usage is TRBV11-2 and J usage is TRBJ2-3; 12 bases fit TRBD2. CDR3: CASSNLAGGPDTQYF. For the CDR3, the DNA is TGTGCCAGCAGCAACCTAGCGGGGGGGCCAGATACGCAGTATTTT. The variable domain in full, completed from reference TRBV11-2 and TRBJ2-3, reads EAGVAQSPRYKIIEKRQSVAFWCNPISGHATLYWYQQILGQGPKLLIQFQNNGVVDDSQLPKDRFSAERLKGVDSTLKIQPAKLEDSAVYLCASSNLAGGPDTQYFGPGTRLTVL.